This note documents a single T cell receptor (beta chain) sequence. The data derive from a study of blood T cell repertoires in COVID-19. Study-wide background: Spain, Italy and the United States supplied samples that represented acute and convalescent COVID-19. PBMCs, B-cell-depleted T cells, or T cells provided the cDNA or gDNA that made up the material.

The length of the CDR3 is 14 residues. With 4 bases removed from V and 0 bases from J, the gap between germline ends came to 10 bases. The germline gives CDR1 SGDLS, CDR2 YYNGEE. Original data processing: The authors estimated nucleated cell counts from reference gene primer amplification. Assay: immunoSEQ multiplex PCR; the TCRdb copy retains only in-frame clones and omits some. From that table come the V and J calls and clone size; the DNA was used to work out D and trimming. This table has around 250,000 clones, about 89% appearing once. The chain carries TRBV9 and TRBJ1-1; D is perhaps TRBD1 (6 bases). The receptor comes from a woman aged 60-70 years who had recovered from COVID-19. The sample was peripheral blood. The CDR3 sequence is CASSLGQMNTEAFF. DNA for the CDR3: TGTGCCAGCAGCCTCGGACAGATGAACACTGAAGCTTTCTTT.